Sequencing of this TCR beta chain was carried out in a study of PD-1 blockade in classical Hodgkin lymphoma. V was clipped by 0 bases and J by 0 bases, with 17 bases between them. Germline CDR1 is SGHDN and CDR2 is FVKESK. The CDR3 is made up of 18 amino acids. The time point is: cycle 4 day 1 (C4D1), after 6 weeks of nivolumab. Each patient relapsed following autologous stem cell transplantation, and prior brentuximab vedotin exposure differed. Libraries were prepared by immunoSEQ multiplex PCR; TCRdb keeps only in-frame clonotypes and omits some of them. The sample yields some 100,000 clones, roughly 91% seen once.

The sample was peripheral blood mononuclear cells (PBMCs), taken before the fourth cycle of nivolumab. The receptor was derived from a human donor with classical Hodgkin lymphoma. The rearrangement links TRBV14 to TRBJ1-1, with D perhaps matching TRBD1 (6 bases). The CDR3 spells CASSQERGKGSLNTEAFF. Here the CDR3 DNA reads TGTGCCAGCAGCCAAGAAAGGGGGAAGGGGAGCTTGAACACTGAAGCTTTCTTT.